This note documents a single TCR beta chain sequence. The antigen is not known. The entry originates in a study of cytomegalovirus exposure and HLA in healthy donors. About the research overall: There were around 100 million unique TCR beta sequences, drawn from 180 million or so T cells, in an earlier analysis. Study findings and constraints: In vitro testing confirmed a few CMV-associated chains as specific for CMV antigens. A reported reduction in N-insertions relative to the roughly 710-donor mean was seen in an Asian-associated ancestry cluster in a later analysis. The classifier, whose performance was assessed in both the original and validation cohorts, reportedly diagnosed cytomegalovirus status with high specificity and sensitivity.

The CDR3 covers 17 residues. Germline V gene sequence: CDR1 SGDLS, CDR2 YYNGEE. Trimming at V came to 3 bases and at J to 2 bases, leaving 9 bases not matched to a gene. Vbeta (60) and Jbeta (13) primers were used in the PCR. TCRdb's table, derived via immunoSEQ multiplex PCR, lists solely in-frame clones and lacks some. Of about 100,000 clones in the sample, under 80% were seen once. This TCR was sampled from a woman between 35 and 50 years old in good health and CMV-seropositive. The chain joins TRBV9 to TRBJ2-1, with 9 bases lining up with TRBD2. The source material was PBMCs. CDR3 loop: CASSALGSGGPYNEQFF. The CDR3 bases are TGTGCCAGCAGCGCCCTAGGCAGCGGGGGGCCCTACAATGAGCAGTTCTTC.